The clone carrying this T cell receptor (beta chain) is a singleton in its sample. The antigen remains unidentified. This entry belongs to a study of cytomegalovirus exposure and HLA in healthy donors. On the study more broadly: A prior analysis found roughly 100 million unique TCR beta sequences from some 200 million T cells. Study findings and constraints: The dataset shows that most TCR sequences were rare, while some public TCRs occurred in many donors. In a later analysis, a genetic analysis reported fewer productive-TCR N-insertions in an Asian-associated ancestry cluster than the cohort average. The classifier reportedly diagnosed cytomegalovirus status with high specificity and sensitivity.

CDR1 and CDR2 from the germline V gene are KGHSH and LQKENI. There are 18 residues in the CDR3. V lost 3 bases and J lost 0, with 21 bases in between. A multiplex PCR was run with 60 Vbeta primers and 13 Jbeta primers. Data came from immunoSEQ multiplex PCR; TCRdb stores just in-frame clones and leaves some out. The data hold around 170,000 clones, with approximately 79% observed a single time. This receptor was taken from a man between 35 and 55 years old in good health and CMV-seropositive. J is TRBJ2-7 and V is TRBV18; TRBD1 might be the D (6 bases). Material for sequencing was PBMCs. The CDR3 DNA reads as TGTGCCAGCTCACCGCGCCCTCGACAGGCCCTAAACTCCTACGAGCAGTACTTC. Translating it yields CASSPRPRQALNSYEQYF.